This is a list of T cell receptor beta chains from one sample in a study of shared clonotypes between healthy human individuals. TCRdb's copy holds only in-frame clones and misses some; the assay was immunoSEQ multiplex PCR. Here the sample spans about 1.5 million clones, 95% to 99% being singletons. Sequencing was carried out using naive CD4+ T cells sorted from blood. These receptors all stem from a man younger than 40 in good health. CDR3s include the opening cysteine and the closing phenylalanine or tryptophan. Each record gives: D gene, CDR3 length, clone size, V gene, J gene, CDR3 protein, CDR3 DNA. D genes are given only for firm matches. The listing skips clone size in some rows; elsewhere it reads once, few, many or a size class.

d_call: -
cdr3_length: 15
clone_size: -
v_call: TRBV7-2
j_call: TRBJ2-5
cdr3_aa: CASSLGTGKQETQYF
cdr3_nt: TGTGCCAGCAGCTTAGGAACGGGAAAGCAAGAGACCCAGTACTTC

d_call: TRBD2
cdr3_length: 16
clone_size: -
v_call: TRBV19
j_call: TRBJ2-1
cdr3_aa: CASSKGLAGDYNEQFF
cdr3_nt: TGTGCCAGTAGCAAAGGACTAGCGGGTGACTACAATGAGCAGTTCTTC

d_call: -
cdr3_length: 15
clone_size: -
v_call: TRBV28
j_call: TRBJ1-1
cdr3_aa: CASSSRDRGNAEAFF
cdr3_nt: TGTGCCAGCAGTTCTCGGGACCGCGGGAATGCTGAAGCTTTCTTT

d_call: TRBD1
cdr3_length: 16
clone_size: -
v_call: TRBV9
j_call: TRBJ1-5
cdr3_aa: CASSVGAETGGQPQHF
cdr3_nt: TGTGCCAGCAGCGTAGGGGCGGAAACAGGGGGGCAGCCCCAGCATTTT

d_call: -
cdr3_length: 11
clone_size: -
v_call: TRBV29-1
j_call: TRBJ2-7
cdr3_aa: CSVREGYEQYF
cdr3_nt: TGCAGCGTTCGGGAAGGCTACGAGCAGTACTTC

d_call: -
cdr3_length: 15
clone_size: -
v_call: TRBV7-8
j_call: TRBJ2-5
cdr3_aa: CASSSGQRRLETQYF
cdr3_nt: TGTGCCAGCAGCTCCGGACAGAGACGATTGGAGACCCAGTACTTC

d_call: -
cdr3_length: 12
clone_size: -
v_call: TRBV9
j_call: TRBJ2-2
cdr3_aa: CASSIGPGELFF
cdr3_nt: TGTGCCAGCAGCATCGGCCCCGGGGAGCTGTTTTTT

d_call: -
cdr3_length: 13
clone_size: -
v_call: TRBV5-1
j_call: TRBJ2-5
cdr3_aa: CASSLRTQETQYF
cdr3_nt: TGCGCCAGCAGCTTAAGGACCCAAGAGACCCAGTACTTC

d_call: TRBD2
cdr3_length: 14
clone_size: -
v_call: TRBV10-3
j_call: TRBJ2-5
cdr3_aa: CASPGLAWGETQYF
cdr3_nt: TGTGCCAGCCCTGGACTAGCCTGGGGAGAGACCCAGTACTTC

d_call: TRBD2
cdr3_length: 20
clone_size: -
v_call: TRBV4-3
j_call: TRBJ2-3
cdr3_aa: CASSQPTSGRANLFTDTQYF
cdr3_nt: TGCGCCAGCAGCCAACCGACTAGCGGGAGGGCGAATCTTTTCACAGATACGCAGTATTTT

d_call: TRBD2
cdr3_length: 17
clone_size: -
v_call: TRBV9
j_call: TRBJ2-2
cdr3_aa: CASSTRLAGGQCGELFF
cdr3_nt: TGTGCCAGCAGCACGCGACTAGCGGGAGGGCAGTGCGGGGAGCTGTTTTTT

d_call: -
cdr3_length: 14
clone_size: once
v_call: TRBV5-8
j_call: TRBJ2-4
cdr3_aa: CASSLTRKLNIQYF
cdr3_nt: TGTGCCAGCAGCTTGACACGGAAGCTAAACATTCAGTACTTC

d_call: -
cdr3_length: 13
clone_size: -
v_call: TRBV9
j_call: TRBJ1-1
cdr3_aa: CASSAVGGTEAFF
cdr3_nt: TGTGCCAGCAGCGCTGTAGGGGGCACTGAAGCTTTCTTT

d_call: -
cdr3_length: 13
clone_size: -
v_call: TRBV18
j_call: TRBJ2-1
cdr3_aa: CASSPAFNNEQFF
cdr3_nt: TGTGCCAGCTCACCAGCCTTTAACAATGAGCAGTTCTTC

d_call: -
cdr3_length: 14
clone_size: -
v_call: TRBV4-1
j_call: TRBJ2-3
cdr3_aa: CASSEAGGTDTQYF
cdr3_nt: TGCGCCAGCAGTGAGGCAGGGGGCACAGATACGCAGTATTTT

d_call: TRBD1
cdr3_length: 15
clone_size: -
v_call: TRBV5-6
j_call: TRBJ2-7
cdr3_aa: CASSLDRGTSYEQYF
cdr3_nt: TGTGCCAGCAGCCTAGACAGGGGTACCTCCTACGAGCAGTACTTC

d_call: TRBD2
cdr3_length: 15
clone_size: -
v_call: TRBV5-1
j_call: TRBJ2-1
cdr3_aa: CASSPGTSGDNEQFF
cdr3_nt: TGCGCCAGCAGCCCGGGGACTAGCGGGGACAATGAGCAGTTCTTC

d_call: -
cdr3_length: 15
clone_size: -
v_call: TRBV6-1
j_call: TRBJ1-4
cdr3_aa: CASNRHRVTPEKLFF
cdr3_nt: TGTGCCAGCAATAGGCACAGGGTTACACCAGAAAAACTGTTTTTT

d_call: -
cdr3_length: 13
clone_size: -
v_call: TRBV11-3
j_call: TRBJ1-1
cdr3_aa: CASSPLPNTEAFF
cdr3_nt: TGTGCCAGCAGCCCACTACCGAACACTGAAGCTTTCTTT

d_call: -
cdr3_length: 13
clone_size: -
v_call: TRBV7-3
j_call: TRBJ2-3
cdr3_aa: CASGDGVTDTQYF
cdr3_nt: TGTGCCAGCGGAGACGGGGTTACAGATACGCAGTATTTT

d_call: -
cdr3_length: 12
clone_size: -
v_call: TRBV10-3
j_call: TRBJ2-3
cdr3_aa: CAISGGDYTQYF
cdr3_nt: TGTGCCATCAGTGGAGGGGATTACACGCAGTATTTT

d_call: -
cdr3_length: 14
clone_size: -
v_call: TRBV5-4
j_call: TRBJ2-5
cdr3_aa: CASSLNVGQETQYF
cdr3_nt: TGTGCCAGCAGCTTGAATGTGGGTCAAGAGACCCAGTACTTC

d_call: -
cdr3_length: 13
clone_size: -
v_call: TRBV5-8
j_call: TRBJ1-5
cdr3_aa: CASSLLANNPQHF
cdr3_nt: TGTGCCAGCAGCTTGTTGGCCAACAACCCCCAGCATTTT

d_call: TRBD2
cdr3_length: 17
clone_size: -
v_call: TRBV16
j_call: TRBJ2-1
cdr3_aa: CASSQLRGLAGVNEQFF
cdr3_nt: TGTGCCAGCAGCCAATTGAGAGGTCTAGCGGGAGTCAATGAGCAGTTCTTC

d_call: -
cdr3_length: 14
clone_size: -
v_call: TRBV5-4
j_call: TRBJ2-1
cdr3_aa: CASSYRAEYNEQFF
cdr3_nt: TGTGCCAGCAGCTATCGAGCGGAGTACAATGAGCAGTTCTTC

d_call: -
cdr3_length: 11
clone_size: -
v_call: TRBV6-6
j_call: TRBJ2-7
cdr3_aa: CASSYQDEQYF
cdr3_nt: TGTGCCAGCAGTTACCAGGACGAGCAGTACTTC

d_call: TRBD1
cdr3_length: 16
clone_size: -
v_call: TRBV7-8
j_call: TRBJ2-3
cdr3_aa: CASSPDDRGPTRTQYF
cdr3_nt: TGTGCCAGCAGCCCTGACGACAGGGGTCCAACACGGACGCAGTATTTT

d_call: -
cdr3_length: 15
clone_size: -
v_call: TRBV5-4
j_call: TRBJ2-7
cdr3_aa: CASSLAGARSYEQYF
cdr3_nt: TGTGCCAGCAGCTTGGCGGGAGCGCGCTCCTACGAGCAGTACTTC

d_call: -
cdr3_length: 12
clone_size: -
v_call: TRBV2
j_call: TRBJ2-7
cdr3_aa: CASSEIFYEQYF
cdr3_nt: TGTGCCAGCAGTGAAATTTTCTACGAGCAGTACTTC

d_call: TRBD1
cdr3_length: 13
clone_size: -
v_call: TRBV7-8
j_call: TRBJ2-7
cdr3_aa: CASSRDRLYEQYF
cdr3_nt: TGTGCCAGCTCTCGGGACAGGCTGTACGAGCAGTACTTC

d_call: -
cdr3_length: 13
clone_size: -
v_call: TRBV14
j_call: TRBJ1-1
cdr3_aa: CASSQGVLTEAFF
cdr3_nt: TGTGCCAGCAGCCAGGGGGTCCTCACTGAAGCTTTCTTT

d_call: TRBD2
cdr3_length: 15
clone_size: -
v_call: TRBV11-2
j_call: TRBJ2-7
cdr3_aa: CASSQTSGMPYEQYF
cdr3_nt: TGTGCCAGCAGCCAGACTAGCGGGATGCCCTACGAGCAGTACTTC